Presented here are 29 T cell receptor beta chains from one specimen sequenced in a study of blood T cell repertoires in COVID-19. The data were produced by immunoSEQ multiplex PCR, yet TCRdb's version contains in-frame clones alone and is incomplete. The data hold around 80,000 clones, with about four fifths observed a single time. Specimen: peripheral blood. These TCRs come from a man older than 75 with acute or convalescent COVID-19.

This rearrangement joins TRBV5-5 to TRBJ1-5; 8 nucleotides align to TRBD1. The CDR3 covers 16 residues. V lost 1 base and J lost 5; bases outside the gene matches: 8. Germline V gives CDR1 SGHKS, CDR2 YYEKEE (reference sequence). The DNA for the CDR3 is TGTGCCAGCAGCTTGAGAGCCGCAGGGGGCGATCAGCCCCAGCATTTT. Translated: CASSLRAAGGDQPQHF.

The chain recombines TRBV10-2 with TRBJ2-2; 7 nucleotides agree with TRBD2. The germline gives CDR1 WSHSY, CDR2 SAAADI. The J segment lost 1 base and the V segment lost 0 bases, leaving 2 bases of the junction unmatched. CDR3 size: 16 residues. CDR3 sequence: CASSESPGGNTGELFF. DNA of the CDR3: TGCGCCAGCAGTGAGTCCCCGGGAGGGAACACCGGGGAGCTGTTTTTT.

The chain joins TRBV21-1 to TRBJ1-5. TRBV21-1 is listed as a pseudogene. The CDR3 extends over 15 amino acids. CDR3 residues: CAGSDGGGIGQPQHF. CDR3 nucleotides: TGTGCAGGATCAGATGGGGGGGGGATTGGTCAGCCCCAGCATTTT.

The J gene is TRBJ2-5, the V gene TRBV6-5, with D possibly matching TRBD2 (5 bases). Germline CDR1 and CDR2: MNHEY and SVGAGI. V gave up 5 bases and J gave up 2 bases, with 9 bases separating them. The CDR3 has 13 amino acids. The CDR3 sequence is CASSTGNQETQYF. Here the CDR3 DNA reads TGTGCCAGCAGTACCGGGAATCAAGAGACCCAGTACTTC.

The rearrangement uses TRBV5-4 and TRBJ1-2; no definite D call. V shed 0 bases and J shed 4 bases, with 10 bases lying between them. This CDR3 has 14 amino acids. Germline V CDR1 and CDR2: SGHNT, YYREEE (reference sequence). For the CDR3, the DNA is TGTGCCAGCAGCTTGGGAGGGAAGGGCTATGGCTACACCTTC. Translation: CASSLGGKGYGYTF.

V is TRBV7-3 and J is TRBJ1-1; TRBD1 is a possible D gene (6 bases). With 1 base removed from V and 6 bases from J, the gap between germline ends came to 9 bases. Germline loops: CDR1 SGHTA, CDR2 FQGTGA. CDR3 length: 13 amino acids. CDR3 bases: TGTGCCAGCAGCTTAATGACAGGCGCTGAAGCTTTCTTT. This sequence encodes CASSLMTGAEAFF.

The genes are TRBV12-3 or TRBV12-4 and TRBJ1-1; D not resolved. V shed 3 bases and J shed 1 base, with 6 bases lying between them. This CDR3 is built from 13 residues. CDR3 sequence reads: CASSLEENTEAFF. CDR3 sequence (DNA): TGTGCCAGCAGTTTGGAGGAGAACACTGAAGCTTTCTTT.

There are a few counts of this clone. The sample holds other DNA sequences that translate to the same CDR3. The chain employs TRBV19 and TRBJ1-5; D is unclear. V was pared by 5 bases and J by 0 bases, with 8 bases between. The CDR3 loop spans 14 amino acids. Germline CDR1 and CDR2: LNHDA and SQIVND (reference sequence). CDR3 nucleotides: TGTGCCAGTAGTCCGGGGTCTAGCAATCAGCCCCAGCATTTT. Protein product: CASSPGSSNQPQHF.

Of note for this clone: The germline gene is not matched at one end of the junction; a read error may be the cause. The chain carries TRBV7-7 and TRBJ2-1, with a possible D match to TRBD2 (6 bases). This CDR3 spans 13 amino acids. Per germline, CDR1 SSHAT and CDR2 FNYEAQ (reference sequence). CDR3 nucleotide sequence: TGTGCTAGCAGCTCCGGGGGCTACAATGAGCAGTTCTTC. It specifies CASSSGGYNEQFF.

The gene calls are TRBV3-1 (or the pseudogene TRBV3-2) and TRBJ1-3, with a tentative D call TRBD1 (5 bases). Trimming took off 4 bases at V and 0 bases at J, with 13 bases between the two ends. The CDR3 is 16 amino acids. Germline V gene sequence: CDR1 LGHDT, CDR2 YNNKEL (reference sequence). The CDR3 protein is CASSPSRTHSGNTIYF. CDR3 sequence (DNA): TGTGCCAGCAGCCCCTCTCGGACACACTCTGGAAACACCATATATTTT.

The CDR3 sequence: CASSRGFTGELFF. DNA for the CDR3: TGCGCCAGCTCTCGGGGGTTCACCGGGGAGCTGTTTTTT. The gene calls are TRBV10-1 and TRBJ2-2; maybe TRBD2 (6 bases). CDR1 and CDR2 (germline): WNHNN, SYGVQD (reference sequence). The CDR3 covers 13 residues. V shed 8 bases and J shed 4 bases, with 11 bases lying between them.

The J gene is TRBJ1-2, the V gene TRBV29-1, with 7 bases fitting TRBD1. The CDR3 totals 14 residues. V gave up 1 base and J gave up 4 bases; unmatched junction bases: 6. Germline assignment: CDR1 SQVTM and CDR2 ANQGSEA. CDR3: CSVEGTGLSYGYTF. The CDR3 DNA reads TGCAGCGTTGAAGGGACAGGCCTAAGCTATGGCTACACCTTC.

The rearrangement uses TRBV5-1 and TRBJ1-5, with D possibly TRBD1 on 5 matching bases. Germline CDR1 SGHRS, CDR2 YFSETQ. Trimming took 0 bases from V and 6 from J, leaving 10 bases between them. The CDR3 length is 14 residues. The CDR3 DNA follows: TGCGCCAGCAGCTTGGGGCAGGGAAGTCAGCCCCAGCATTTT. It encodes CASSLGQGSQPQHF.

The CDR3: CASSLGDSQWTEAFF. CDR3 sequence (DNA): TGTGCCAGTAGTTTAGGGGACAGCCAATGGACTGAAGCTTTCTTT. V usage is TRBV19 and J usage is TRBJ1-1; 7 nucleotides line up with TRBD1. V lost 5 bases to trimming and J lost 5 bases; unmatched junction nucleotides: 11. The CDR3 loop spans 15 amino acids. Per the germline V gene, CDR1 is LNHDA and CDR2 is SQIVND (reference sequence).

This chain connects TRBV7-2 to TRBJ2-7, with 9 bases aligning to TRBD2. The germline V gene has CDR1 SGHTA and CDR2 FQGNSA. CDR3 length equals 14 residues. The junction had 7 bases not matched to a gene; V was cut back by 5 bases and J by 5 bases. CDR3 loop: CASSLVVAGDEQYF. DNA of the CDR3: TGTGCCAGCAGCCTCGTCGTAGCGGGGGACGAGCAGTACTTC.

This chain links TRBV9 with TRBJ2-1; 16 bases align to TRBD2. Germline V gene lookup returns CDR1 SGDLS and CDR2 YYNGEE. This CDR3 has 19 amino acids. The V segment lost 2 bases and the J segment 3 bases; nucleotides outside the gene matches: 8. The CDR3 sequence: CASSVGTSGGALGYNEQFF. The CDR3 nucleotides read TGTGCCAGCAGCGTCGGGACTAGCGGGGGGGCCTTGGGCTACAATGAGCAGTTCTTC. Filled out from reference TRBV9 and TRBJ2-1, the complete variable domain reads DSGVTQTPKHLITATGQRVTLRCSPRSGDLSVYWYQQSLDQGLQFLIQYYNGEERAKGNILERFSAQQFPDLHSELNLSSLELGDSALYFCASSVGTSGGALGYNEQFFGPGTRLTVL.

This sequence joins TRBV2 and TRBJ2-2, with D perhaps matching TRBD1 (6 bases). The CDR3 loop spans 17 amino acids. CDR1 and CDR2 from the germline V gene are SNHLY and FYNNEI. The V gene lost 6 bases and the J gene lost 3 bases, with 20 bases spanning the gap. In DNA form, the CDR3 reads TGTGCCAGCAGCCCCCTACAGGGAAGGCTGGACACCGGGGAGCTGTTTTTT. It translates to CASSPLQGRLDTGELFF.

J is TRBJ1-5 and V is TRBV4-2; weak D call: TRBD1 (5 bases). CDR1 LGHNA and CDR2 YNFKEQ come from the germline V gene. CDR3 length: 13 amino acids. With 1 base removed from V and 5 bases from J, the gap between germline ends came to 6 bases. This CDR3 reads CASSQGRDQPQHF. CDR3 nucleotides: TGTGCCAGCAGCCAAGGCAGGGATCAGCCCCAGCATTTT.

The V and J genes are TRBV20-1 and TRBJ2-2; D call uncertain. CDR1 and CDR2 (germline): DFQATT, SNEGSKA (reference sequence). The CDR3 loop spans 11 amino acids. Trimming left V 0 bases short and J 8 bases short, with 4 bases between. The chain's CDR3 is CSARDNGELFF. CDR3 nucleotide sequence: TGCAGTGCTAGAGATAATGGGGAGCTGTTTTTT.

The chain combines TRBV6-5 with TRBJ2-2; 9 positions agree with TRBD1. Germline CDR1 reads MNHEY; CDR2 reads SVGAGI. CDR3 size: 15 residues. J was trimmed by 4 bases and V by 4 bases; bases with no gene match: 4. This chain's CDR3 is CASSSTGGFTGELFF. DNA of the CDR3: TGTGCCAGCAGTTCCACAGGGGGCTTCACCGGGGAGCTGTTTTTT.

The chain recombines TRBV7-9 with TRBJ1-1, with TRBD1 matching over 7 bases. The CDR3 loop spans 14 amino acids. The ends lost 5 bases at V and 0 bases at J; junction bases unmatched: 3. The V gene's germline CDR1 is SEHNR and CDR2 FQNEAQ (reference sequence). CDR3 sequence (DNA): TGTGCCAGCAGCACCAGGGGGATGAACACTGAAGCTTTCTTT. This gives the protein CASSTRGMNTEAFF.

With regard to this clone: At one end the junction does not follow the germline gene, possibly because of a read error. The CDR3 here is CASSSGLAGPPPDF. DNA for the CDR3: TGTGCCAGCAGCTCGGGACTAGCGGGGCCCCCACCGGATTTT. The rearrangement links TRBV7-2 to TRBJ2-3; TRBD2 aligns across 13 bases. The CDR3 contains 14 residues. Per germline, CDR1 SGHTA and CDR2 FQGNSA.

J is TRBJ2-7 and V is TRBV25-1, with 7 bases fitting TRBD1. Trimming removed 3 bases from V and 2 bases from J; junction bases left unmatched: 10. CDR1 and CDR2 from the germline V gene are MGHDK and SYGVNS. There are 16 residues in the CDR3. DNA for the CDR3: TGTGCCAGCAGTGACCAACGCCGGGACAGTCCCTACGAGCAGTACTTC. Its translation: CASSDQRRDSPYEQYF.

The chain is built from TRBV5-1 and TRBJ1-6, with D unclear. The germline V gene has CDR1 SGHRS and CDR2 YFSETQ. V was pared by 0 bases and J by 8 bases, with 15 bases between. This CDR3 is 16 amino acids long. CDR3 sequence reads: CASSLAPQMSHSPLHF. CDR3 DNA: TGCGCCAGCAGCTTGGCCCCACAGATGTCCCATTCACCCCTCCACTTT.

J is TRBJ1-1 and V is TRBV4-2; D gene unclear. V was cut by 1 base and J by 5 bases, with 8 bases left in between. Germline CDR1 LGHNA, CDR2 YNFKEQ. The CDR3 loop spans 13 amino acids. CDR3 sequence reads: CASSQGAETEAFF. CDR3 DNA: TGTGCCAGCAGCCAAGGGGCAGAGACTGAAGCTTTCTTT.

The V call is TRBV18, the J call TRBJ1-1, with TRBD1 matching 9 bases. Germline V gene sequence: CDR1 KGHSH, CDR2 LQKENI. This CDR3 contains 13 residues. The ends lost 5 bases at V and 5 bases at J; junction bases unmatched: 3. Here the CDR3 DNA reads TGTGCCAGCTCAGCCGGGACAGGGACTGAAGCTTTCTTT. It yields the protein CASSAGTGTEAFF.

The chain is built from TRBV5-1 and TRBJ1-3; D is unresolved. V shed 3 bases and J shed 0 bases, with 10 bases lying between them. Germline CDR1 and CDR2: SGHRS and YFSETQ. The CDR3 is made up of 15 amino acids. CDR3 protein: CASSSTGDSGNTIYF. The CDR3 coding sequence is TGCGCCAGCAGCTCCACCGGGGACTCTGGAAACACCATATATTTT.

In this sample, this clone turned up a few times. The V gene is TRBV2, the J gene TRBJ2-3; D is unresolved. Trimming cost V 6 bases and J 2 bases, with 6 bases left between them. There are 12 residues in the CDR3. Germline V gene data show CDR1 as SNHLY and CDR2 as FYNNEI. The CDR3 DNA follows: TGTGCCAGCAGCCTAAACACAGATACGCAGTATTTT. Its protein product is CASSLNTDTQYF.

This chain links TRBV9 with TRBJ1-1; D not certain. V was trimmed by 1 base and J by 4 bases, leaving 11 bases between them. The germline V gene encodes CDR1 SGDLS and CDR2 YYNGEE. The CDR3 is 14 amino acids. For the CDR3, the DNA is TGTGCCAGCAGCGTACGCTATGGCGGCACTGAAGCTTTCTTT. This sequence encodes CASSVRYGGTEAFF.